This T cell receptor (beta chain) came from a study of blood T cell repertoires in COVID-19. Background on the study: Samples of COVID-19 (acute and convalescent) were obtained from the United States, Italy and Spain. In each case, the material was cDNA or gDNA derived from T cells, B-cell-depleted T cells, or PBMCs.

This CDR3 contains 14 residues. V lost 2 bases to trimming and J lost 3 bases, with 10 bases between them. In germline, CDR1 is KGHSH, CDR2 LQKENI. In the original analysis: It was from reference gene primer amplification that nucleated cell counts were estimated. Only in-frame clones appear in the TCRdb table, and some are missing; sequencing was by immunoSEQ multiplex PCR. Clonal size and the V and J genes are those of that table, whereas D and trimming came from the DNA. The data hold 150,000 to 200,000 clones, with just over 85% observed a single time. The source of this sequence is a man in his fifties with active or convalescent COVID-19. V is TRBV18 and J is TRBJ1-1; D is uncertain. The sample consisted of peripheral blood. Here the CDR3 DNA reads TGTGCCAGCTCACCAATTTTCTCGTACACTGAAGCTTTCTTT. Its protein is CASSPIFSYTEAFF.